This entry concerns a single TCR beta chain. The record originates from a study of shared clonotypes between healthy human individuals. Between the trimmed V and J ends, which lost 4 bases and 0 bases, there was a span of 15 bases. The CDR3 runs to 16 residues. Germline CDR1 SEHNR, CDR2 FQNEAQ (reference sequence). Per the study methods: Filtering differed since immunoSEQ provided only junctions, with no quality scores. Profiling relied on immunoSEQ multiplex PCR, and the TCRdb table lists in-frame clones only, not all of them. Clone size and V and J calls were adopted from that table, with D and trimming inferred from the DNA. Of around 2,000,000 clones in the sample, roughly 91% are singletons; the top ten hold around 1.7%. Naive CD8 cells, CD45RO-negative and positively selected for CCR7, excluded terminally differentiated effector memory CD45RA+ cells.

The sample was naive CD8+ T cells from PBMCs. This TCR derives from a man aged 18 to 29 in good health. Some clones in this sample may be carry-over from other donors' samples. This chain links TRBV7-9 with TRBJ1-2; D remains ambiguous. CDR3 DNA: TGTGCCAGCAGCTACGGGCCCCGATTGCCTAACTATGGCTACACCTTC. Amino acid sequence: CASSYGPRLPNYGYTF. The complete variable domain, with remaining parts taken from reference TRBV7-9 and TRBJ1-2, reads DTGVSQNPRHKITKRGQNVTFRCDPISEHNRLYWYRQTLGQGPEFLTYFQNEAQLEKSRLLSDRFSAERPKGSFSTLEIQRTEQGDSAMYLCASSYGPRLPNYGYTFGSGTRLTVV.